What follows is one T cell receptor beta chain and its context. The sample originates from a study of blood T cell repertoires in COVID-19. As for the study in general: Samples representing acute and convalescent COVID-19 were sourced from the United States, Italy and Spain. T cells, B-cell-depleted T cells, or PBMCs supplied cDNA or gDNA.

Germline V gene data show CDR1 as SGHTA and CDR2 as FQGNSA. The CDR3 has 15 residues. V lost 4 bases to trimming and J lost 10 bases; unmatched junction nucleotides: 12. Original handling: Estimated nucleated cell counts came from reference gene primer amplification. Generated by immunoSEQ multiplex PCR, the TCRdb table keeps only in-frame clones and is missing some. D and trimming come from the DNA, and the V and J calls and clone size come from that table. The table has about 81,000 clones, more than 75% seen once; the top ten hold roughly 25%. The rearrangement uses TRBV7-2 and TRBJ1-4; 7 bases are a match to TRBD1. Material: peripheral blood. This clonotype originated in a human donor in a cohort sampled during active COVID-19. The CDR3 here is CASSSPEGGGRKLFF. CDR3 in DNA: TGTGCCAGCAGCTCCCCGGAAGGGGGCGGGCGAAAACTGTTTTTT.